The clone carrying this T cell receptor (beta chain) appeared once. Donors ranged from about 6 to 90 years old and were healthy Caucasians in Russia. The data originate from a study of blood T cells in healthy people across ages. A second PCR, run for roughly 6 to 11 cycles, used a sample-barcoded 5' primer plus a J-beta primer mix. TCRdb itself ran the 5' RACE reads through MiXCR, one entry per CDR3 protein. This table holds 1.5 million to 2 million distinct CDR3 sequences, 30% to 35% found once. This clonotype was obtained from a woman under 40 in good health. Sequencing was carried out using blood.

The CDR3: CASRPGLAVNEQFF. Here the CDR3 DNA reads TGCGCCAGCAGGCCGGGACTAGCAGTCAATGAGCAGTTCTTC. The J gene is TRBJ2-1, the V gene TRBV5-1, with 9 bases aligning to TRBD2. Germline values: CDR1 SGHRS, CDR2 YFSETQ. V lost 5 bases to trimming and J lost 6 bases; unmatched junction nucleotides: 6. The length of the CDR3 is 14 residues.